This is a list of T cell receptor beta chains from one sample in a study of cytomegalovirus exposure and HLA in healthy donors. Produced via immunoSEQ multiplex PCR; TCRdb's table is partial and in-frame only. The sample has under 200,000 clones; more than 65% are singletons. Source material: PBMCs. The source of these receptors is a man under 40 in good health and CMV-seronegative. Each CDR3 is given with its conserved first and last residue. D genes are given only for firm matches. Where a row states a size, it is once, few, many or the class of an expanded clone; other rows omit it.

v_gene,j_gene,abundance,d_gene,CDR3aa,CDR3nt
TRBV9,TRBJ1-6,.,TRBD1,CASSVDRVSPLHF,TGTGCCAGCAGCGTCGACAGGGTTTCACCCCTCCACTTT
TRBV10-1,TRBJ2-2,few,TRBD1,CASSTGGTGELFF,TGCGCCAGCAGCACAGGGGGTACCGGGGAGCTGTTTTTT
TRBV9,TRBJ1-2,once,.,CASSVEGVGTYGYTF,TGTGCCAGCAGCGTAGAGGGGGTGGGGACGTATGGCTACACCTTC
TRBV27,TRBJ2-2,.,TRBD2,CASSLTSGGPNTGELFF,TGTGCCAGCAGTCTAACTAGCGGGGGGCCGAACACCGGGGAGCTGTTTTTT
TRBV11-2,TRBJ1-4,.,.,CASSLDRAGGKVGEKLFF,TGTGCCAGCAGCTTAGACCGGGCTGGGGGCAAAGTCGGTGAAAAACTGTTTTTT
TRBV5-8,TRBJ2-7,.,TRBD1,CASEPGQGRGEQYF,TGTGCCAGCGAGCCGGGACAGGGGCGGGGCGAGCAGTACTTC
TRBV6-5,TRBJ2-3,.,.,CASSYSGGGPQYF,TGTGCCAGCAGTTACTCGGGGGGGGGCCCGCAGTATTTT
TRBV28,TRBJ2-7,.,TRBD1,CASIRWGQGAYEQYF,TGTGCCAGCATCAGGTGGGGACAGGGGGCCTACGAGCAGTACTTC
TRBV7-9,TRBJ2-5,few,TRBD1,CSSSHRGRQETQYF,TGTTCCAGCAGTCACAGGGGGCGTCAGGAGACCCAGTACTTC
TRBV2,TRBJ1-5,once,.,CASKQGNQPQHF,TGTGCCAGCAAGCAGGGCAATCAGCCCCAGCATTTT
TRBV14,TRBJ1-2,.,TRBD1,CASSLAGGDYGYTF,TGTGCCAGCAGCCTGGCAGGGGGTGACTATGGCTACACCTTC
TRBV30,TRBJ2-5,once,TRBD1,CAWSVGTAKETQYF,TGTGCCTGGAGTGTGGGGACAGCCAAGGAGACCCAGTACTTC
TRBV4-3,TRBJ1-5,.,TRBD1,CASSQDRGQGSQPQHF,TGCGCCAGCAGCCAAGATCGAGGACAGGGGTCTCAGCCCCAGCATTTT
TRBV7-2,TRBJ1-2,.,.,CASSLEIDYGYTF,TGTGCCAGCAGCTTAGAGATAGACTATGGCTACACCTTC